This T cell receptor (beta chain) was retrieved from a study of blood T cell repertoires in COVID-19. In the study overall: Material from acute and convalescent COVID-19 was sourced from the United States, Italy and Spain. PBMCs, B-cell-depleted T cells, or T cells provided the cDNA or gDNA that made up the material.

CDR3 size: 15 residues. Germline-derived CDR1 and CDR2 are LNHNV and YYDKDF (reference sequence). The ends lost 3 bases at V and 8 bases at J; junction bases unmatched: 5. This clone occurred once. In the original workflow: Nucleated cell counts were estimated from reference gene primer amplification. Using immunoSEQ multiplex PCR, the repertoire was profiled, and TCRdb retains in-frame clones only, with some absent. The V and J calls and clone size were taken over from that table, and D and trimming were inferred from the DNA. The sample carries about 35,000 clones, about 82% recorded once. The sample taken for sequencing was peripheral blood. The receptor was derived from a man between 60 and 70 years old in a cohort sampled during active COVID-19. V usage is TRBV15 and J usage is TRBJ1-4, with 11 bases fitting TRBD1. CDR3: CATSSEGQGGEKLFF. As DNA, the CDR3 is TGTGCCACCAGCAGCGAGGGACAGGGGGGCGAAAAACTGTTTTTT.